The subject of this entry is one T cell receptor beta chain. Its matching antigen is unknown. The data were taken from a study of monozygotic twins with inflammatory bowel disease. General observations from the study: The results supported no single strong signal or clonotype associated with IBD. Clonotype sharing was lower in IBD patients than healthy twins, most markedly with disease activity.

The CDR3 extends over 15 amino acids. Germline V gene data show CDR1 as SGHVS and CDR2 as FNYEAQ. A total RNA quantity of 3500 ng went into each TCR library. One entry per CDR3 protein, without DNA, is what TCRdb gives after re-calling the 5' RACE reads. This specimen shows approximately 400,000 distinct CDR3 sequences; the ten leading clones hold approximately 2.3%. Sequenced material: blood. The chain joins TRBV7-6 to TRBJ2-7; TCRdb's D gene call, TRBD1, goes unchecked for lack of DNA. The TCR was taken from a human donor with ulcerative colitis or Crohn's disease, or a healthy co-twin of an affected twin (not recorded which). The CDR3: CASSQPGQGDGEQYF.